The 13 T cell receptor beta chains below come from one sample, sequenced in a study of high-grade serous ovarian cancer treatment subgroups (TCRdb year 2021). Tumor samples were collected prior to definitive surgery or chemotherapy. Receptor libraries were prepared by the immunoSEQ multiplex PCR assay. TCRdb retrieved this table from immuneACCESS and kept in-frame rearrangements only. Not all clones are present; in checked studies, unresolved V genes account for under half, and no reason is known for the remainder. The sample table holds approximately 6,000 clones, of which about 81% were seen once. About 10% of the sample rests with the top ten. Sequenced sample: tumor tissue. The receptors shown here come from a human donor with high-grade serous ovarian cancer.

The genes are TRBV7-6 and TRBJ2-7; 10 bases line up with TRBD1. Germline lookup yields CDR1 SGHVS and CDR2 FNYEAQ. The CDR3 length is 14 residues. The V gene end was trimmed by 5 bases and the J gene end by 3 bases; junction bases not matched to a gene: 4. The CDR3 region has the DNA TGTGCCAGCAGCATCCGGACAGGGGGCTACGAGCAGTACTTC. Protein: CASSIRTGGYEQYF.

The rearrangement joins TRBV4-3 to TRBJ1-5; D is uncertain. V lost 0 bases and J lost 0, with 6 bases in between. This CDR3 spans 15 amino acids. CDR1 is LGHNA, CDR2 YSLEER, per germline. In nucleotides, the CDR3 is TGCGCCAGCAGCCAAGAGAAGGATAGCAATCAGCCCCAGCATTTT. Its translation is CASSQEKDSNQPQHF.

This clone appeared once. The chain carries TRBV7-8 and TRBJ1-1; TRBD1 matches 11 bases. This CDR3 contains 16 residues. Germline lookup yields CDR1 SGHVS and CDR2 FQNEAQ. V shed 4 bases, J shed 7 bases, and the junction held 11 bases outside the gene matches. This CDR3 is CASSSRTGGVKNEAFF. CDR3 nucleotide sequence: TGTGCCAGCAGCTCTCGGACAGGGGGCGTAAAAAATGAAGCTTTCTTT.

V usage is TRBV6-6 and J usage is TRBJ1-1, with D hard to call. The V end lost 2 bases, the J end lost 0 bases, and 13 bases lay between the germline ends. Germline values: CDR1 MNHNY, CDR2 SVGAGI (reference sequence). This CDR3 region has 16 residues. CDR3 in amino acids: CASSYDQQVMNTEAFF. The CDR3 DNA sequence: TGTGCCAGCAGTTACGACCAGCAGGTAATGAACACTGAAGCTTTCTTT.

Here the CDR3 DNA reads TGTGCCAGCCGTGGGGGATTCGACTATGGCTACACCTTC. It encodes CASRGGFDYGYTF. The gene calls are TRBV6-5 and TRBJ1-2, with D perhaps TRBD1 (5 bases). Germline loops: CDR1 MNHEY, CDR2 SVGAGI. V was cut by 8 bases and J by 3 bases, with 13 bases left in between. The CDR3 extends over 13 amino acids.

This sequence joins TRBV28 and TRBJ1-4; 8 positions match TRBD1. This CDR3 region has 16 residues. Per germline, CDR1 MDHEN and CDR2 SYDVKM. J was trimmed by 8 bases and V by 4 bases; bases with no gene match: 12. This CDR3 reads CASSSPDREGAEKLFF. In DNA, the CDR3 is TGTGCCAGCAGTTCCCCGGACAGGGAAGGGGCAGAAAAACTGTTTTTT.

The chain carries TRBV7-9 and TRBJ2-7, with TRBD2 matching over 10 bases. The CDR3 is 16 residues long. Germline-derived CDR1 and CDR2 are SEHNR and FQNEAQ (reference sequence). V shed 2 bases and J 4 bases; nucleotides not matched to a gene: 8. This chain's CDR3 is CASSLLGTSASYEQYF. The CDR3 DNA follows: TGTGCCAGCAGCTTATTAGGGACTAGCGCGTCGTACGAGCAGTACTTC.

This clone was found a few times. The CDR3 sequence: CASSPRTGGSYEQYF. In nucleotides, the CDR3 is TGTGCCAGCAGCCCGAGGACGGGGGGCTCCTACGAGCAGTACTTC. The chain couples TRBV7-9 to TRBJ2-7, with 7 bases that match TRBD2. Germline V gene data show CDR1 as SEHNR and CDR2 as FQNEAQ (reference sequence). The CDR3 extends over 15 amino acids. J lost 0 bases, V lost 5 bases, and 7 bases had no gene match. Full variable domain (missing parts from reference TRBV7-9 and TRBJ2-7): DTGVSQNPRHKITKRGQNVTFRCDPISEHNRLYWYRQTLGQGPEFLTYFQNEAQLEKSRLLSDRFSAERPKGSFSTLEIQRTEQGDSAMYLCASSPRTGGSYEQYFGPGTRLTVT.

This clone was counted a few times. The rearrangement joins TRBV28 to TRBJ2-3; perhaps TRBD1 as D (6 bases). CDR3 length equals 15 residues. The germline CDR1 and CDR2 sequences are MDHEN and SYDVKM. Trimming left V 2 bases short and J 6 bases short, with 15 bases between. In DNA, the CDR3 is TGTGCCAGCAGTTTACAGGGGTTTCCGGGGGATACGCAGTATTTT. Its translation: CASSLQGFPGDTQYF.

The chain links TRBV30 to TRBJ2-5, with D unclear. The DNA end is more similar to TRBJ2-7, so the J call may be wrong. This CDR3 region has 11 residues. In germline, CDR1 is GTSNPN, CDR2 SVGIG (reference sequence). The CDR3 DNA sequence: TGTGCCTGGAGTGTATCAGACGAGCAGTACTTC. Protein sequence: CAWSVSDEQYF.

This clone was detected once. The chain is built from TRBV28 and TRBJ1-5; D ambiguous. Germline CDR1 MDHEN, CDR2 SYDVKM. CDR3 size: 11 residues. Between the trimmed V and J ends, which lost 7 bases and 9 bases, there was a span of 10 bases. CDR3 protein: CASNAVGPQHF. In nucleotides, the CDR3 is TGTGCCAGCAATGCAGTGGGGCCCCAGCATTTT.

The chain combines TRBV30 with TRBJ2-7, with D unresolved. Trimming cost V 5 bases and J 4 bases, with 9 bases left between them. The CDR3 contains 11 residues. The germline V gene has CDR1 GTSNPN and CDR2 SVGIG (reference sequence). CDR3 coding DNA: TGTGCCTGGGGTCAGACGTACGAGCAGTACTTC. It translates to CAWGQTYEQYF.

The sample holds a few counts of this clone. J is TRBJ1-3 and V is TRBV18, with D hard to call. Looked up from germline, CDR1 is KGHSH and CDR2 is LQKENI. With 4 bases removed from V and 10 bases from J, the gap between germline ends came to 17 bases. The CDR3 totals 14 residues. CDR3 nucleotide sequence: TGTGCCAGCTCACGGGCACTTTCACCCGAGACCATATATTTT. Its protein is CASSRALSPETIYF.